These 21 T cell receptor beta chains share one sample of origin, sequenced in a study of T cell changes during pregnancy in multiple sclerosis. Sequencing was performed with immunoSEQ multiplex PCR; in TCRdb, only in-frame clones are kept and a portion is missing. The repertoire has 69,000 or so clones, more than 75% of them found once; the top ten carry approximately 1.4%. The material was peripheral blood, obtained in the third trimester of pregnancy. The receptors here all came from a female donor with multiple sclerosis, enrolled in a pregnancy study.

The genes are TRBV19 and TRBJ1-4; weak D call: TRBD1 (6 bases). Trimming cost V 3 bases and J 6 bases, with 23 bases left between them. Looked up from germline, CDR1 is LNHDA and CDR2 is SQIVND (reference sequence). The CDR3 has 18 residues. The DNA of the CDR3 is TGTGCCAGTAGTATTTACGGGAACCGAGGGGGGGCGCATGAAAAACTGTTTTTT. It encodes CASSIYGNRGGAHEKLFF.

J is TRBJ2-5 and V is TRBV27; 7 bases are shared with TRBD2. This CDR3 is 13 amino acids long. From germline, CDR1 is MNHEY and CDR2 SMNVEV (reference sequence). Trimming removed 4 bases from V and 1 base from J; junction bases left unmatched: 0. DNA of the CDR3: TGTGCCAGCAGTTGGGGGGGCCAAGAGACCCAGTACTTC. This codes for CASSWGGQETQYF.

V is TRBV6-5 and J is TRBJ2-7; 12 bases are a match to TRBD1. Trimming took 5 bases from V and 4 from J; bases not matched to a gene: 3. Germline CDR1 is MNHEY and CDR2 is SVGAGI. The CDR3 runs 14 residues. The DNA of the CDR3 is TGTGCCAGCAGTGAGGGACAGGGGGCGTACGAGCAGTACTTC. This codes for CASSEGQGAYEQYF.

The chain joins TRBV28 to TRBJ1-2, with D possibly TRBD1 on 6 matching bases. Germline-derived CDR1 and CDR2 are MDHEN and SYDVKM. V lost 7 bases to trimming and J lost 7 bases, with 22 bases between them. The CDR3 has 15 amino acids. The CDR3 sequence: CASNQGGGALGGYTF. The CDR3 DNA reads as TGTGCCAGCAATCAAGGGGGGGGCGCTTTGGGTGGCTACACCTTC.

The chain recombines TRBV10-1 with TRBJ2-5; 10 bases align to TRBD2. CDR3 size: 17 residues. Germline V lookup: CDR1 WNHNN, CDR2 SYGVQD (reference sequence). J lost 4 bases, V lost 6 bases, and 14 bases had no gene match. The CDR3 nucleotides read TGCGCCAGCAGACCTCGACACCTAGCGGGGGTGCCAGAGACCCAGTACTTC. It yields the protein CASRPRHLAGVPETQYF.

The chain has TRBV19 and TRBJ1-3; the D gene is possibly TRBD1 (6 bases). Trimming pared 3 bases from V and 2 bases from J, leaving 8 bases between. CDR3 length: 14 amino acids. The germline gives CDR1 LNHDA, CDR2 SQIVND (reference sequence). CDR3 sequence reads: CASSIRGAGNTIYF. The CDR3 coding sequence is TGTGCCAGTAGTATCAGGGGAGCTGGAAACACCATATATTTT.

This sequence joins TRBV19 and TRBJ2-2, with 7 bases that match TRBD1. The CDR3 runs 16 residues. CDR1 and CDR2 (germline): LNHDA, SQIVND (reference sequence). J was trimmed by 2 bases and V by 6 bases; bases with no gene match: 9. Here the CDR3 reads CASSLQGVSNTGELFF. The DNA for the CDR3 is TGTGCCAGTAGCCTCCAGGGGGTTAGCAACACCGGGGAGCTGTTTTTT. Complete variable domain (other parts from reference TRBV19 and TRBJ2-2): DGGITQSPKYLFRKEGQNVTLSCEQNLNHDAMYWYRQDPGQGLRLIYYSQIVNDFQKGDIAEGYSVSREKKESFPLTVTSAQKNPTAFYLCASSLQGVSNTGELFFGEGSRLTVL.

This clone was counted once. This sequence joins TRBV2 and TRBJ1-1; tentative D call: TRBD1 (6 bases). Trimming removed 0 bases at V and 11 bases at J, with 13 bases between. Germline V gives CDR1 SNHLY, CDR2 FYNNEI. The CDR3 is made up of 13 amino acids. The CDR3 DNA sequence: TGTGCCAGCAGTGAAGCGTTAGGGGGAAGTGCTTTCTTT. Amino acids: CASSEALGGSAFF.

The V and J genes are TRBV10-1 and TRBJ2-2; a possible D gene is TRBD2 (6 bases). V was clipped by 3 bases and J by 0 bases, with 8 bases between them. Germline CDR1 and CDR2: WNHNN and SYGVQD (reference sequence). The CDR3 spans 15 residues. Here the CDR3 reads CASSDAGPNTGELFF. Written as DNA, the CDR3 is TGCGCCAGCAGTGATGCGGGGCCGAACACCGGGGAGCTGTTTTTT.

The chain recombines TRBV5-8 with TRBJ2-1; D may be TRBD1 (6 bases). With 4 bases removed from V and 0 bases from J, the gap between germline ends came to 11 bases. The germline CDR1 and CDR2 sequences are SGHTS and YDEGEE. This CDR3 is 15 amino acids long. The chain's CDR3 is CASSPEQGSYNEQFF. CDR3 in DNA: TGTGCCAGCAGCCCCGAACAGGGCTCCTACAATGAGCAGTTCTTC.

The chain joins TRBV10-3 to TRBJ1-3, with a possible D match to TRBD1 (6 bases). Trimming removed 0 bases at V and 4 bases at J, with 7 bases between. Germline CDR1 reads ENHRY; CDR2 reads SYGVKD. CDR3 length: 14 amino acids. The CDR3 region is CAISESGGGNTIYF. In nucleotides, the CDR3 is TGTGCCATCAGTGAGTCAGGGGGAGGAAACACCATATATTTT.

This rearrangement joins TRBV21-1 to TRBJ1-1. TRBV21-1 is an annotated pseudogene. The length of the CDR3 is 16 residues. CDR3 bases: TGTGCCAGCAGCGAAACGTGGAGGGGAAGGAACACTGAAGCTTTCTTT. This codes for CASSETWRGRNTEAFF.

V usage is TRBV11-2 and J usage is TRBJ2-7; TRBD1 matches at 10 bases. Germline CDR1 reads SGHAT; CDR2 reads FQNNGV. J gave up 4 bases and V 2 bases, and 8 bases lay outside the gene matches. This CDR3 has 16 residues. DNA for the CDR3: TGTGCCAGCAGCTTAAGGAAGGGACAGGGGATGTACGAGCAGTACTTC. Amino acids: CASSLRKGQGMYEQYF.

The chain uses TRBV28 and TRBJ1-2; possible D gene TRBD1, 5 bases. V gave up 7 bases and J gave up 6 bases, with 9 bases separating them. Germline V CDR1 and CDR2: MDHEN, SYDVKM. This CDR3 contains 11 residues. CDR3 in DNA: TGTGCCAGCAACGACAGAGATGGCTACACCTTC. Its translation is CASNDRDGYTF.

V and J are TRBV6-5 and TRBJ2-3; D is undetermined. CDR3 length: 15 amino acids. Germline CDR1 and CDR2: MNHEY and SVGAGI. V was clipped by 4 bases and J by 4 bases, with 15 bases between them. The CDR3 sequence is CASSSTPLDSDTQYF. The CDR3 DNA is TGTGCCAGCAGTTCTACTCCTCTTGACTCAGATACGCAGTATTTT.

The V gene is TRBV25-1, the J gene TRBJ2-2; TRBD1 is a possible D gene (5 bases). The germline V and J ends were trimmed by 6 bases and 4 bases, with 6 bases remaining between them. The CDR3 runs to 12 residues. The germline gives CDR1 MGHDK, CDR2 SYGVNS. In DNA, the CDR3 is TGTGCCAGCAGGACAGCCACCGGGGAGCTGTTTTTT. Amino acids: CASRTATGELFF.

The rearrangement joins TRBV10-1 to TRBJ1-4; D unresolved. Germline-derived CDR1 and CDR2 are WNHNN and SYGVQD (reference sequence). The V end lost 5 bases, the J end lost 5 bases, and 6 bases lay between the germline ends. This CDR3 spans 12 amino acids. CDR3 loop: CASSSSNEKLFF. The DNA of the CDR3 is TGCGCCAGCAGTTCGTCGAATGAAAAACTGTTTTTT.

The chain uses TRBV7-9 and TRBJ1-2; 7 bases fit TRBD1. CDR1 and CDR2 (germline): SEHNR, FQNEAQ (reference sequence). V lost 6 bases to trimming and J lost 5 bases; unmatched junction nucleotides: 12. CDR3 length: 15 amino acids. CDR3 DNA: TGTGCCAGCAGTCGGGCGACAGGGTGGAATTATGGCTACACCTTC. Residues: CASSRATGWNYGYTF.

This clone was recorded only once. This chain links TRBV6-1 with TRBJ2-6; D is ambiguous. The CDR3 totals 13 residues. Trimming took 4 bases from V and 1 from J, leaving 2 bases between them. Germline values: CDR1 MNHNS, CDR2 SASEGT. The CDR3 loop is CASSVSGANVLTF. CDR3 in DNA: TGTGCCAGCAGTGTATCTGGGGCCAACGTCCTGACTTTC.

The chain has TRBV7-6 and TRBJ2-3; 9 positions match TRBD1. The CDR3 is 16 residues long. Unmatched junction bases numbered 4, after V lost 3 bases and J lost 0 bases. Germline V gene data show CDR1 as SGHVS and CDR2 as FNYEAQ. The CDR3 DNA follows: TGTGCCAGCAGCTTCACCGGGACAGGGAGCACAGATACGCAGTATTTT. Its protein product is CASSFTGTGSTDTQYF. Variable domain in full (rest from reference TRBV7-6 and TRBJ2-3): GAGVSQSPRYKVTKRGQDVALRCDPISGHVSLYWYRQALGQGPEFLTYFNYEAQQDKSGLPNDRFSAERPEGSISTLTIQRTEQRDSAMYRCASSFTGTGSTDTQYFGPGTRLTVL.

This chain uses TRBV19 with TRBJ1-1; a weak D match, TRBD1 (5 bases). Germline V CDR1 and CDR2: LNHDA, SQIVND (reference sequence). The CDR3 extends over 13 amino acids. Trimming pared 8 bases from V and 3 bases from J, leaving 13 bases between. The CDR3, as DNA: TGTGCCAGTCTAAGACAGTTAGACACTGAAGCTTTCTTT. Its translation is CASLRQLDTEAFF. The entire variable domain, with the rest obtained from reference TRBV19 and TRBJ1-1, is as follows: DGGITQSPKYLFRKEGQNVTLSCEQNLNHDAMYWYRQDPGQGLRLIYYSQIVNDFQKGDIAEGYSVSREKKESFPLTVTSAQKNPTAFYLCASLRQLDTEAFFGQGTRLTVV.